The next 23 T cell receptor beta chains were all read from a single sample in a study of immune evolution from preneoplasia to lung adenocarcinoma. Profiling relied on immunoSEQ multiplex PCR, and the TCRdb table lists in-frame clones only, not all of them. Of around 10,000 clones listed, over 70% are singletons. The sequenced material came from FFPE minimally invasive lung adenocarcinoma tissue. The receptors originated from a person aged 60-79 years with lung adenocarcinoma.

The genes are TRBV15 and TRBJ2-3; no clear D. Trimming removed 5 bases from V and 4 bases from J, with 16 bases in between. The CDR3 length is 15 residues. The germline V gene encodes CDR1 LNHNV and CDR2 YYDKDF (reference sequence). The CDR3 protein is CATSELGTFADTQYF. The CDR3 bases are TGTGCCACCAGCGAACTGGGTACGTTCGCAGATACGCAGTATTTT.

The CDR3 reads CASSLVPGPAFNEQFF. CDR3 nucleotides: TGTGCCAGCAGCTTAGTCCCGGGACCGGCGTTCAATGAGCAGTTCTTC. V is TRBV7-2 and J is TRBJ2-1; D may be TRBD1 or TRBD2 (5 bases each). The V end lost 1 base, the J end lost 6 bases, and 16 bases lay between the germline ends. The CDR3 extends over 16 amino acids. Germline CDR1 reads SGHTA; CDR2 reads FQGNSA.

The gene calls are TRBV28 and TRBJ2-1; no firm D call. The V gene lost 4 bases and the J gene lost 9 bases, with 19 bases spanning the gap. The CDR3 extends over 15 amino acids. Germline-derived CDR1 and CDR2 are MDHEN and SYDVKM. Written as DNA, the CDR3 is TGTGCCAGCAGTTACGGTGGTCCTCCTAAGGGTGAGCAGTTCTTC. Its translation is CASSYGGPPKGEQFF.

This sequence joins TRBV18 and TRBJ1-1; D not resolved. The CDR3 totals 15 residues. CDR1 KGHSH and CDR2 LQKENI come from the germline V gene. The V and J ends lost 1 base and 2 bases respectively, with 11 bases between them. The CDR3 spells CASSPLAKGNTEAFF. The CDR3 nucleotides are TGTGCCAGCTCACCACTGGCGAAGGGCAACACTGAAGCTTTCTTT.

This chain uses TRBV7-2 with TRBJ2-7; 9 bases are shared with TRBD1. This CDR3 region has 16 residues. The germline CDR1 and CDR2 sequences are SGHTA and FQGNSA. The junction had 7 bases not matched to a gene; V was cut back by 3 bases and J by 1 base. The CDR3 reads CASSLGTGTGSYEQYF. The CDR3 nucleotides read TGTGCCAGCAGCTTGGGGACCGGGACAGGGTCCTACGAGCAGTACTTC.

The V gene is TRBV7-3, the J gene TRBJ2-5, with 7 bases lining up with TRBD2. This CDR3 spans 13 amino acids. The trim removed 5 bases at V and 5 bases at J, leaving 5 bases unmatched. Germline values: CDR1 SGHTA, CDR2 FQGTGA. The CDR3 DNA follows: TGTGCCAGCAGCCGACTAGCTGGGGAGACCCAGTACTTC. It codes for CASSRLAGETQYF.

This clone is termed medium-sized (0.01 to 0.1%). The J gene is TRBJ1-6, the V gene TRBV6-5; D call uncertain. The length of the CDR3 is 12 residues. V was trimmed by 2 bases and J by 9 bases, leaving 5 bases between them. Germline CDR1 and CDR2: MNHEY and SVGAGI. Here the CDR3 DNA reads TGTGCCAGCAGTTACAATACTTCACCCCTCCACTTT. Protein product: CASSYNTSPLHF.

The chain combines TRBV11-2 with TRBJ2-3, with TRBD2 matching 7 bases. Germline V gene lookup returns CDR1 SGHAT and CDR2 FQNNGV. The CDR3 sequence is 15 residues long. Trimming at V came to 2 bases and at J to 1 base, leaving 3 bases not matched to a gene. CDR3 loop: CASSLSGARTDTQYF. The CDR3, as DNA: TGTGCCAGCAGCTTAAGCGGGGCCCGCACAGATACGCAGTATTTT.

The chain links TRBV7-3 to TRBJ2-7, with D hard to call. Per germline, CDR1 SGHTA and CDR2 FQGTGA. The CDR3 runs to 15 residues. V lost 3 bases and J lost 5, with 17 bases in between. CDR3 coding DNA: TGTGCCAGCAGCTTCCCAGCCGGTCCTGCCAACGAGCAGTACTTC. It yields the protein CASSFPAGPANEQYF. The entire variable domain, with the rest obtained from reference TRBV7-3 and TRBJ2-7, is as follows: GAGVSQTPSNKVTEKGKYVELRCDPISGHTALYWYRQSLGQGPEFLIYFQGTGAADDSGLPNDRFFAVRPEGSVSTLKIQRTERGDSAVYLCASSFPAGPANEQYFGPGTRLTVT.

The rearrangement uses TRBV7-2 and TRBJ1-5, with TRBD1 matching 9 bases. The CDR3 is made up of 13 amino acids. Germline loops: CDR1 SGHTA, CDR2 FQGNSA. The V segment lost 5 bases and the J segment 5 bases; nucleotides outside the gene matches: 1. The CDR3 DNA is TGTGCCAGCAGCCGACAGGGGGATCAGCCCCAGCATTTT. It is translated as CASSRQGDQPQHF.

A few counts support this clone. The V and J genes are TRBV5-8 and TRBJ2-5, with D uncertain. Germline lookup yields CDR1 SGHTS and CDR2 YDEGEE. V was pared by 3 bases and J by 7 bases, with 22 bases between. This CDR3 is built from 16 residues. This chain's CDR3 is CASSWRSPATGGTQYF. CDR3 sequence (DNA): TGTGCCAGCAGCTGGCGATCCCCGGCGACGGGTGGGACCCAGTACTTC.

A single count supports this clone. J is TRBJ1-5 and V is TRBV4-2; perhaps TRBD1 as D (5 bases). CDR3 size: 16 residues. Germline values: CDR1 LGHNA, CDR2 YNFKEQ. The ends were cut back, 1 base at V and 9 bases at J, with 19 bases in the middle. The DNA for the CDR3 is TGTGCCAGCAGCCAAGTCGGATCAGGGAATAGTGGGCCCCAGCATTTT. Encoded protein: CASSQVGSGNSGPQHF.

A note on this clone: At one end, the junction sequence differs from germline, possibly due to a read error. V and J are TRBV12-5 and TRBJ2-7; tentative D call: TRBD1 (5 bases). Germline lookup yields CDR1 LGHNT and CDR2 FRNRAP. The length of the CDR3 is 18 residues. CDR3 nucleotide sequence: TGTGCTAGTGGTTTGGTACTGGGGCTAGTAGGTGTCTCCCACGAGCAGTACTTC. Translation: CASGLVLGLVGVSHEQYF.

The V and J genes are TRBV7-9 and TRBJ2-5; tentatively, D is TRBD2 (5 bases). In germline, CDR1 is SEHNR, CDR2 FQNEAQ (reference sequence). V was clipped by 2 bases and J by 5 bases, with 15 bases between them. This CDR3 is 15 amino acids long. In nucleotides, the CDR3 is TGTGCCAGCAGCTTATCGAGTACTCGAGGGGAGACCCAGTACTTC. Its translation is CASSLSSTRGETQYF.

V usage is TRBV6-6 and J usage is TRBJ2-3; possibly TRBD2 for D (5 bases). CDR1 and CDR2 (germline): MNHNY, SVGAGI (reference sequence). Trimming removed 8 bases from V and 0 bases from J, with 9 bases in between. CDR3 length equals 13 residues. The CDR3 sequence is CASEGWSTDTQYF. In DNA, the CDR3 is TGTGCCAGCGAGGGCTGGAGCACAGATACGCAGTATTTT.

V and J are TRBV27 and TRBJ1-5; TRBD1 matches at 7 bases. The CDR3 length is 13 residues. Germline lookup yields CDR1 MNHEY and CDR2 SMNVEV (reference sequence). V was clipped by 5 bases and J by 7 bases; unmatched bases: 5. This CDR3 reads CASSIQGRQPQHF. DNA of the CDR3: TGTGCCAGCAGTATACAGGGGAGACAGCCCCAGCATTTT.

The chain joins TRBV7-6 to TRBJ1-3, with TRBD1 as a possible D gene (5 bases). Trimming cost V 4 bases and J 10 bases, with 14 bases left between them. CDR1 SGHVS and CDR2 FNYEAQ come from the germline V gene. The CDR3 is 13 amino acids. In DNA, the CDR3 is TGTGCCAGCAGCTCCCAGGGAGGGGCGACCATATATTTT. Its translation: CASSSQGGATIYF.

The chain couples TRBV7-2 to TRBJ2-7; possibly TRBD1 for D (6 bases). V dropped 2 bases and J dropped 1 base, with 18 bases sitting between them. CDR1 and CDR2 (germline): SGHTA, FQGNSA. The CDR3 extends over 17 amino acids. Here the CDR3 reads CASSLSGDLTGSYEQYF. As DNA, the CDR3 is TGTGCCAGCAGCTTAAGCGGCGATTTGACAGGTTCCTACGAGCAGTACTTC.

The chain employs TRBV28 and TRBJ1-5; 8 bases are a match to TRBD1. The CDR3 has 18 residues. V was pared by 7 bases and J by 0 bases, with 14 bases of the junction left unmatched. Germline V gene lookup returns CDR1 MDHEN and CDR2 SYDVKM. CDR3 amino acids: CASTPGQGAFYSNQPQHF. The CDR3 nucleotides read TGTGCCAGCACCCCGGGCCAGGGGGCCTTTTATAGCAATCAGCCCCAGCATTTT.

This clone came up a few times. The V gene is TRBV25-1, the J gene TRBJ2-2; unclear D gene. CDR3 size: 11 residues. Germline assignment: CDR1 MGHDK and CDR2 SYGVNS. Trimming left V 6 bases short and J 7 bases short, with 6 bases between. As DNA, the CDR3 is TGTGCCAGCAGGGTCGGCGGGGAGCTGTTTTTT. It is translated as CASRVGGELFF.

This clone was found once. The rearrangement uses TRBV19 and TRBJ1-1; 10 bases fit TRBD1. The V and J ends lost 10 bases and 7 bases, in that order; junction bases with no gene match: 9. The CDR3 has 13 residues. In germline, CDR1 is LNHDA, CDR2 SQIVND (reference sequence). DNA for the CDR3: TGTGCCACGAGACAGGGGGCGCGGGTTGAAGCTTTCTTT. It specifies CATRQGARVEAFF.

The chain combines TRBV6-5 with TRBJ1-6; no definite D call. Germline assignment: CDR1 MNHEY and CDR2 SVGAGI. Deletions cut 1 base from V and 8 bases from J, with 12 bases between. This CDR3 spans 15 amino acids. The CDR3 spells CASSYYGGSDSPLHF. CDR3 DNA sequence: TGTGCCAGCAGTTACTATGGCGGGTCTGATTCACCCCTCCACTTT.

V usage is TRBV13 and J usage is TRBJ2-1, with D perhaps TRBD1 or TRBD2 (6 bases each). The CDR3 is 16 residues long. Germline CDR1 is PRHDT and CDR2 is FYEKMQ (reference sequence). The V and J ends lost 5 bases and 0 bases respectively, with 14 bases between them. The CDR3 DNA sequence: TGTGCCAGCAGCCGAGGGGGACTCCACTCCTACAATGAGCAGTTCTTC. Its protein product is CASSRGGLHSYNEQFF.